This T cell receptor (beta chain) was recovered during a study of tumor and adjacent non-tumor tissue in lung cancer. Study information: Histology: 12 adenocarcinoma, a couple of squamous cell carcinoma, 1 small cell lung cancer. Patients were aged roughly 30 to 76, roughly nine men and about five women, stage I to III. Some 4.1 million productive TCRbeta reads were obtained per sample on average.

The germline CDR1 and CDR2 sequences are WNHNN and SYGVQD (reference sequence). V was cut by 6 bases and J by 5 bases, with 17 bases left in between. The CDR3 runs 14 residues. A modified ARM-PCR protocol with three rounds of nested PCR amplified TCRbeta. Each CDR3 protein gets one entry after TCRdb re-called the multiplex PCR reads with MiXCR. The sample lists over 110,000 distinct CDR3 sequences, approximately 66% occurring once. As regards this clonotype: Its antigen is currently unknown. No conserved phenylalanine or tryptophan is present at the end of the CDR3, so a read error is the likely explanation.

No cell sorting was done before RNA was extracted from the tissue. General observations from the study: Top 100 clones took a larger repertoire share in normal lung.

Sequencing used lung tumor tissue. The receptor was derived from a man aged 60 to 69 with small cell lung cancer. The gene calls are TRBV10-1 and TRBJ2-7; a weak D match, TRBD2 (6 bases). The CDR3 sequence: CASRDGGSPNEQYI. The CDR3 region has the DNA TGCGCCAGCAGGGATGGAGGGAGCCCTAACGAGCAGTACATC.